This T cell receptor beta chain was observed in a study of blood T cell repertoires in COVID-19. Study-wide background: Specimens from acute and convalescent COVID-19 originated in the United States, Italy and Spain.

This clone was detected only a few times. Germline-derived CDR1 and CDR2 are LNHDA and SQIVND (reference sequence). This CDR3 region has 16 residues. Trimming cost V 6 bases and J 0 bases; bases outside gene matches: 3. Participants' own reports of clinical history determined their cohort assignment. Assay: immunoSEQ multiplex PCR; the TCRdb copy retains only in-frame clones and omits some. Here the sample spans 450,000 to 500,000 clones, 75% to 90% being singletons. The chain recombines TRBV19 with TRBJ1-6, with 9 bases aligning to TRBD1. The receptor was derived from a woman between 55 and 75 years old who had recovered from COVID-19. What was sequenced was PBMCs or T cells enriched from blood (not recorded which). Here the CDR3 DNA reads TGTGCCAGTAGACGGGACAGGGACTCCTATAATTCACCCCTCCACTTT. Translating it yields CASRRDRDSYNSPLHF.